These 11 T cell receptor beta chains came from one sample sequenced in a study of blood T cells in healthy people across ages. Using a J-beta primer mix together with a sample-barcoded 5' primer, a second PCR was run for about 7 to 12 cycles. TCRdb processed the 5' RACE reads anew with MiXCR; each CDR3 protein has one entry. The table shows some 1.5 million distinct CDR3 sequences, with roughly 27% occurring only once. The sequenced sample consisted of blood. The receptors stem from a woman in her thirties in good health.

Details on this clonotype: A much larger clone differs by one base, so this may be a read error. V is TRBV20-1 and J is TRBJ2-1; D not certain. Trimming shortened V by 6 bases and J by 10 bases, and 19 bases separated the two germline ends. The CDR3 is 13 residues long. The germline V gene has CDR1 DFQATT and CDR2 SNEGSKA (reference sequence). The CDR3 here is CSASSFEFYEQFF. CDR3 sequence (DNA): TGCAGTGCCAGTAGTTTTGAGTTCTACGAGCAGTTCTTC.

The chain links TRBV11-2 to TRBJ2-7, with D maybe TRBD1 (5 bases). The J call may be in error: the DNA end matches TRBJ2-4 better. This CDR3 is built from 14 residues. CDR1 is SGHAT, CDR2 FQNNGV, per germline. The CDR3 loop is CASSLTDPKNIQYF. The CDR3 DNA reads TGTGCCAGCAGCTTGACAGATCCGAAAAACATTCAGTACTTC.

The chain couples TRBV6-5 to TRBJ2-7, with TRBD1 matching 9 bases. There are 15 residues in the CDR3. Trimming at V came to 5 bases and at J to 3 bases, leaving 8 bases not matched to a gene. Germline V gene lookup returns CDR1 MNHEY and CDR2 SVGAGI. DNA of the CDR3: TGTGCCAGCAGTCCTCGGACAGGGGCCTACTACGAGCAGTACTTC. This encodes CASSPRTGAYYEQYF.

Only a few counts were recorded for this clonotype. This chain connects TRBV5-6 to TRBJ2-5; TRBD1 is a possible D gene (5 bases). Germline CDR1 SGHDT, CDR2 YYEEEE. Deletions cut 2 bases from V and 5 bases from J, with 13 bases between. CDR3 length equals 14 residues. This chain's CDR3 is CASSFQTAAETQYF. The DNA of the CDR3 is TGTGCCAGCAGCTTCCAGACAGCAGCGGAGACCCAGTACTTC.

J is TRBJ2-1 and V is TRBV5-1; tentatively, D is TRBD1 (5 bases). There are 17 residues in the CDR3. V was cut by 1 base and J by 6 bases, with 20 bases left in between. Per germline, CDR1 SGHRS and CDR2 YFSETQ. The CDR3 DNA follows: TGCGCCAGCAGCTTGACCATACAAGGGGTAAGGTTCAATGAGCAGTTCTTC. Its protein product is CASSLTIQGVRFNEQFF.

A word on this clonotype: A read error is possible here, since a much larger clone lies one base away. The rearrangement joins TRBV7-2 to TRBJ2-5, with 9 bases fitting TRBD1. The J call may be mistaken, given a closer DNA end match to TRBJ2-1. The CDR3 has 15 amino acids. The V gene's germline CDR1 is SGHTA and CDR2 FQGNSA. The CDR3 coding sequence is TGTGCCAGCAGCTTCTTCGACAGGGGGGGAGAGACCCAGTTCTTC. The encoded protein is CASSFFDRGGETQFF.

This clonotype was counted a single time. This chain links TRBV2 with TRBJ1-3; TRBD1 aligns across 8 bases. Germline V lookup: CDR1 SNHLY, CDR2 FYNNEI. V was pared by 8 bases and J by 5 bases, with 5 bases of the junction left unmatched. CDR3 length: 13 amino acids. The CDR3 is CASGAGGRNTIYF. Written as DNA, the CDR3 is TGTGCCAGCGGAGCAGGGGGCAGAAACACCATATATTTT.

As concerns this clonotype: The junction differs from germline at one of its ends, possibly a read error. V is TRBV12-3 or TRBV12-4 and J is TRBJ2-3, with 7 positions matching TRBD2. CDR3 size: 15 residues. The CDR3 DNA follows: TGTGCCAGCAGTTCCCTCCAAGCGGGAACAGATGCGCAGTATTTT. It specifies CASSSLQAGTDAQYF.

This chain links TRBV20-1 with TRBJ2-1; perhaps TRBD2 as D (5 bases). Germline V gene lookup returns CDR1 DFQATT and CDR2 SNEGSKA (reference sequence). This CDR3 contains 13 residues. Trimming pared 0 bases from V and 7 bases from J, leaving 10 bases between. This CDR3 is CSARDQRENEQFF. The CDR3 DNA sequence: TGCAGTGCTAGAGATCAACGGGAAAATGAGCAGTTCTTC.

The rearrangement joins TRBV3-1 to TRBJ2-3; D may be TRBD1 or TRBD2 (5 bases each). Germline V lookup: CDR1 LGHDT, CDR2 YNNKEL (reference sequence). V was cut by 1 base and J by 0 bases, with 8 bases left in between. The CDR3 extends over 15 amino acids. The CDR3, as DNA: TGTGCCAGCAGCCAAGCAAGGGACAGCACAGATACGCAGTATTTT. This encodes CASSQARDSTDTQYF.

The table lists this clonotype with a few counts. Germline is not matched at one junction end, which may reflect a read error. The chain has TRBV5-1 and TRBJ2-6, with D perhaps matching TRBD1 or TRBD2 (5 bases each). Germline V lookup: CDR1 SGHRS, CDR2 YFSETQ. The CDR3 sequence is 18 residues long. CDR3 amino acids: CASSPSGASRSGANVRTF. CDR3 bases: TGCGCCAGCAGCCCATCCGGGGCGTCGCGCTCTGGAGCCAACGTCCGGACTTTC. Filled out from reference TRBV5-1 and TRBJ2-6, the complete variable domain reads KAGVTQTPRYLIKTRGQQVTLSCSPISGHRSVSWYQQTPGQGLQFLFEYFSETQRNKGNFPGRFSGRQFSNSRSEMNVSTLELGDSALYLCASSPSGASRSGANVRTFGAGSRLTVL.